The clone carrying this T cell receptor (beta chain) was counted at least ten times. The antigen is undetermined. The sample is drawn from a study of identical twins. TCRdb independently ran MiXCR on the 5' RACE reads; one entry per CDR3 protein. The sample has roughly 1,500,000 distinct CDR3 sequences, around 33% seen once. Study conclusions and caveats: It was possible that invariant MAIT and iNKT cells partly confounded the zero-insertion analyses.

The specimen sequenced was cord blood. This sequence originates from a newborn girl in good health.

CDR3: CASTPGRNEQFF. The DNA of the CDR3 is TGTGCCAGCACCCCGGGGCGAAATGAGCAGTTCTTC. J is TRBJ2-1 and V is TRBV6-6; either TRBD1 or TRBD2 may fit D (5 bases each). The V and J ends lost 7 bases and 7 bases respectively, with 11 bases between them. Germline assignment: CDR1 MNHNY and CDR2 SVGAGI (reference sequence). The CDR3 has 12 amino acids.